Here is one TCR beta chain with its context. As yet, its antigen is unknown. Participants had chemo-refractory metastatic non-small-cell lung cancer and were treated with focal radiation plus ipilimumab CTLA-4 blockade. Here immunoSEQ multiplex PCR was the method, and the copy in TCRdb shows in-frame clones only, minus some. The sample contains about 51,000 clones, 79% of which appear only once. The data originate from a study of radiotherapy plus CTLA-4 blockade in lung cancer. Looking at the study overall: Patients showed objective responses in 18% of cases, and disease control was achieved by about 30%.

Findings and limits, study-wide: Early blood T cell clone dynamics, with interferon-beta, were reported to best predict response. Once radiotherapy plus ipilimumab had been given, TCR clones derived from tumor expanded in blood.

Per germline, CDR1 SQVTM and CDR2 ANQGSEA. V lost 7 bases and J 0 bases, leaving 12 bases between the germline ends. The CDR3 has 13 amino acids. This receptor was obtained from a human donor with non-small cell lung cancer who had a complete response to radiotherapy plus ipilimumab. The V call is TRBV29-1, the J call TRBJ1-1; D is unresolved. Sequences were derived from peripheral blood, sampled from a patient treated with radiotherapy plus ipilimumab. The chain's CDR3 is CSAQEAVNTEAFF. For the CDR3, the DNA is TGCAGCGCCCAAGAGGCGGTGAACACTGAAGCTTTCTTT.